These 21 T cell receptor beta chains came from one sample sequenced in a study of cytomegalovirus exposure and HLA in healthy donors. Profiled with immunoSEQ multiplex PCR; TCRdb holds only in-frame clones, not every one. The table records fewer than 90,000 clones, 90% to 97% of them present only once. Input material: PBMCs. Source of these receptors: a man between 18 and 35 years old in good health and CMV-seropositive.

The V and J genes are TRBV7-9 and TRBJ2-5; TRBD1 aligns across 11 bases. Unmatched junction bases numbered 2, after V lost 5 bases and J lost 6 bases. CDR1 and CDR2 (germline): SEHNR, FQNEAQ (reference sequence). This CDR3 is 13 amino acids long. The chain's CDR3 is CASSGTGGKTQYF. The CDR3 coding sequence is TGTGCCAGCAGCGGGACAGGGGGAAAGACCCAGTACTTC.

This rearrangement joins TRBV9 to TRBJ1-1; 8 positions agree with TRBD1. Germline trimming cut 3 bases from V and 5 bases from J; bases unmatched to any gene: 15. The germline CDR1 and CDR2 sequences are SGDLS and YYNGEE. This CDR3 is 17 amino acids long. The CDR3 spells CASSAGAQGDSGTEAFF. The CDR3 bases are TGTGCCAGCAGCGCGGGTGCACAGGGGGATTCAGGGACTGAAGCTTTCTTT.

The V gene is TRBV4-1, the J gene TRBJ1-4; 9 nucleotides line up with TRBD1. The germline V gene has CDR1 MGHRA and CDR2 YSYEKL. This CDR3 comprises 15 residues. Trimming cost V 4 bases and J 8 bases; bases outside gene matches: 8. The CDR3 coding sequence is TGCGCCAGCAGCCGTACCGGGACAGGGTACGAAAAACTGTTTTTT. It specifies CASSRTGTGYEKLFF.

The chain combines TRBV6-1 with TRBJ2-2, with 8 bases matching TRBD2. This CDR3 has 15 amino acids. CDR1 is MNHNS, CDR2 SASEGT, per germline. The trim removed 2 bases at V and 3 bases at J, leaving 2 bases unmatched. The CDR3 sequence is CASSERAGDTGELFF. CDR3 DNA sequence: TGTGCCAGCAGTGAAAGAGCGGGAGACACCGGGGAGCTGTTTTTT.

The count of this clone is one. The genes are TRBV5-5 and TRBJ1-1; TRBD1 agrees at 7 bases. The V segment lost 1 base and the J segment 5 bases; nucleotides outside the gene matches: 11. Germline V gene lookup returns CDR1 SGHKS and CDR2 YYEKEE (reference sequence). This CDR3 is built from 16 residues. This chain's CDR3 is CASSLSPLQGKTEAFF. The CDR3 DNA reads as TGTGCCAGCAGCTTGTCTCCGCTACAGGGGAAAACTGAAGCTTTCTTT.

This chain joins TRBV6-1 and TRBJ1-3; D may be TRBD1 (6 bases). Trimming shortened V by 2 bases and J by 0 bases, and 11 bases separated the two germline ends. In germline, CDR1 is MNHNS, CDR2 SASEGT. The CDR3 covers 16 residues. The CDR3 sequence is CASSEIQGSSGNTIYF. In DNA, the CDR3 is TGTGCCAGCAGTGAAATACAGGGATCCTCTGGAAACACCATATATTTT.

The chain is built from TRBV14 and TRBJ2-7, with a possible D match to TRBD2 (5 bases). Per the germline V gene, CDR1 is SGHDN and CDR2 is FVKESK. This CDR3 is built from 15 residues. V lost 4 bases and J lost 3, with 16 bases in between. The CDR3 DNA follows: TGTGCCAGCAGCCCCTCAGCCGGGGTTCTCTACGAGCAGTACTTC. Amino acid sequence: CASSPSAGVLYEQYF.

The chain uses TRBV6-5 and TRBJ1-1, with TRBD1 as a possible D gene (6 bases). Trimming cost V 3 bases and J 4 bases, with 12 bases left between them. Germline V gives CDR1 MNHEY, CDR2 SVGAGI. CDR3 size: 14 residues. The CDR3 region has the DNA TGTGCCAGCAGTTATTCTACAGGGTCCACTGAAGCTTTCTTT. Protein: CASSYSTGSTEAFF.

V gene TRBV5-1 combines with J gene TRBJ2-7; TRBD1 agrees at 7 bases. CDR1 is SGHRS and CDR2 is YFSETQ in the germline V gene. The CDR3 runs to 16 residues. The junction had 8 bases not matched to a gene; V was cut back by 0 bases and J by 2 bases. The CDR3 spells CASSLGDSPAAYEQYF. CDR3 nucleotides: TGCGCCAGCAGCTTGGGGGACAGTCCCGCAGCCTACGAGCAGTACTTC.

This chain links TRBV6-5 with TRBJ1-2, with D possibly being TRBD1 (6 bases). CDR1 is MNHEY and CDR2 is SVGAGI in the germline V gene. This CDR3 is 15 amino acids long. V lost 4 bases and J 0 bases, leaving 12 bases between the germline ends. In nucleotides, the CDR3 is TGTGCCAGCAGTTCCCGACGGACAGCTAACTATGGCTACACCTTC. Its protein product is CASSSRRTANYGYTF.

Note on this clone: At one boundary the junction diverges from the germline segment, which might be a read error. This chain connects TRBV7-7 to TRBJ2-7, with a weak D call TRBD1 (5 bases). CDR3 length equals 13 residues. The V gene's germline CDR1 is SSHAT and CDR2 FNYEAQ (reference sequence). In DNA form, the CDR3 reads TGTGCTAGCAGCTCCAAGGGGTCCTACGAGCAGTACTTC. Translated: CASSSKGSYEQYF.

The rearrangement uses TRBV30 and TRBJ2-1, with 10 bases aligning to TRBD2. The V segment lost 5 bases and the J segment 6 bases; nucleotides outside the gene matches: 10. CDR1 is GTSNPN, CDR2 SVGIG, per germline (reference sequence). The CDR3 runs 15 residues. The CDR3 spells CAWVSGRLPFNEQFF. The CDR3, as DNA: TGTGCCTGGGTTAGCGGGAGGCTCCCCTTCAATGAGCAGTTCTTC.

The chain employs TRBV28 and TRBJ2-2; TRBD1 might be the D (6 bases). V lost 4 bases and J lost 1, with 10 bases in between. This CDR3 spans 15 amino acids. The germline CDR1 and CDR2 sequences are MDHEN and SYDVKM. This CDR3 reads CASSSQGMNTGELFF. In DNA form, the CDR3 reads TGTGCCAGCAGTTCACAGGGAATGAACACCGGGGAGCTGTTTTTT.

The chain recombines TRBV10-1 with TRBJ2-5; 13 nucleotides match TRBD2. Looked up from germline, CDR1 is WNHNN and CDR2 is SYGVQD (reference sequence). After removal of 3 bases from V and 6 bases from J, the junction contained 4 bases not matched to a gene. The length of the CDR3 is 15 residues. CDR3 residues: CASSDRLAGGQTQYF. The CDR3 DNA sequence: TGCGCCAGCAGTGATCGACTAGCGGGAGGACAGACCCAGTACTTC.

The chain is built from TRBV30 and TRBJ2-7; tentatively, D is TRBD2 (5 bases). The length of the CDR3 is 13 residues. In germline, CDR1 is GTSNPN, CDR2 SVGIG (reference sequence). The germline V and J ends were trimmed by 3 bases and 3 bases, with 12 bases remaining between them. CDR3 protein: CAWRTSNNYEQYF. The CDR3 coding sequence is TGTGCCTGGAGAACTAGTAATAACTACGAGCAGTACTTC.

The CDR3 sequence: CASSFRAGYQETQYF. For the CDR3, the DNA is TGTGCCAGCAGTTTTAGGGCGGGATACCAAGAGACCCAGTACTTC. This chain joins TRBV28 and TRBJ2-5; TRBD2 might be the D (6 bases). The CDR3 covers 15 residues. CDR1 is MDHEN and CDR2 is SYDVKM in the germline V gene. The V gene lost 3 bases and the J gene lost 0 bases, with 11 bases spanning the gap. The full variable domain, with the rest looked up from reference TRBV28 and TRBJ2-5, is DVKVTQSSRYLVKRTGEKVFLECVQDMDHENMFWYRQDPGLGLRLIYFSYDVKMKEKGDIPEGYSVSREKKERFSLILESASTNQTSMYLCASSFRAGYQETQYFGPGTRLLVL.

This rearrangement joins TRBV28 to TRBJ2-2, with 13 positions matching TRBD2. Germline CDR1 and CDR2: MDHEN and SYDVKM. The CDR3 is 18 amino acids. The V segment lost 4 bases and the J segment 1 base; nucleotides outside the gene matches: 6. The CDR3 protein is CASSYTSGRAENTGELFF. The CDR3 nucleotides read TGTGCCAGCAGTTACACTAGCGGGAGGGCGGAGAACACCGGGGAGCTGTTTTTT.

The V and J genes are TRBV29-1 and TRBJ1-2; D possibly corresponds to TRBD1 (5 bases). V was clipped by 5 bases and J by 2 bases, with 15 bases between them. Germline CDR1 and CDR2: SQVTM and ANQGSEA. The length of the CDR3 is 14 residues. DNA of the CDR3: TGCAGCGTTCAATACGGGGGTACCAACTATGGCTACACCTTC. This translates into CSVQYGGTNYGYTF.

The chain carries TRBV29-1 and TRBJ2-1; D uncertain. CDR3 length: 11 amino acids. Germline CDR1 SQVTM, CDR2 ANQGSEA. V was cut by 1 base and J by 6 bases, with 4 bases left in between. This CDR3 is CSVEAGNEQFF. The CDR3 DNA is TGCAGCGTTGAAGCGGGCAATGAGCAGTTCTTC.

The rearrangement links TRBV27 to TRBJ1-2; perhaps TRBD1 as D (6 bases). The V end was cut by 1 base, the J end by 1 base, with 13 bases between. CDR1 MNHEY and CDR2 SMNVEV come from the germline V gene (reference sequence). This CDR3 has 16 amino acids. CDR3 amino acids: CASSLWGTGINYGYTF. CDR3 bases: TGTGCCAGCAGTTTATGGGGCACAGGGATTAACTATGGCTACACCTTC.

CDR3 loop: CASSPRLAEVQETQYF. Written as DNA, the CDR3 is TGTGCCAGCAGTCCGCGACTAGCGGAGGTTCAAGAGACCCAGTACTTC. V and J are TRBV28 and TRBJ2-5, with 9 bases that match TRBD2. The CDR3 consists of 16 residues. CDR1 is MDHEN and CDR2 is SYDVKM in the germline V gene. Germline trimming cut 5 bases from V and 2 bases from J; bases unmatched to any gene: 9. Full variable domain (outside the CDR3, taken from reference TRBV28 and TRBJ2-5): DVKVTQSSRYLVKRTGEKVFLECVQDMDHENMFWYRQDPGLGLRLIYFSYDVKMKEKGDIPEGYSVSREKKERFSLILESASTNQTSMYLCASSPRLAEVQETQYFGPGTRLLVL.